The rows below give T cell receptor beta chains drawn from one sample of a study of control samples from healthy donors and cancer patients. Assay: immunoSEQ multiplex PCR; the TCRdb copy retains only in-frame clones and omits some. The data show just under 150,000 clones, around 90% seen once. The material sequenced was blood. Receptors originate from a man younger than 45 in good health. Each CDR3 is given with its conserved first and last residue. A D gene is named only where the DNA matches it firmly. Rows may omit the clone size; those that give it use once, few, many or a size class.

D gene,J gene,clone size,V gene,CDR3 DNA,CDR3 protein
NA,TRBJ1-2,NA,TRBV18,TGTGCCAGCTCACCATCTACAGGCTACTATGGCTACACCTTC,CASSPSTGYYGYTF
NA,TRBJ1-2,NA,TRBV4-1,TGCGCCAGCAGCCAACCTGGCGGCTATGGCTACACCTTC,CASSQPGGYGYTF
TRBD2,TRBJ2-2,NA,TRBV7-2,TGTGCCAGCAGCGGGGCTAGCGGGGCAACCGGGGAGCTGTTTTTT,CASSGASGATGELFF
TRBD1,TRBJ2-3,NA,TRBV7-9,TGTGCCAGCAGCTCGACAGGGCCAGATACGCAGTATTTT,CASSSTGPDTQYF
TRBD2,TRBJ2-3,NA,TRBV11-3,TGTGCCAGCAGCTTAGGCGGGGGGGCACGAGATACGCAGTATTTT,CASSLGGGARDTQYF
NA,TRBJ1-4,NA,TRBV10-3,TGTGCCATCAAAGGGGAAAATAATGAAAAACTGTTTTTT,CAIKGENNEKLFF
NA,TRBJ1-4,NA,TRBV20-1,TGCAGTGCTAGTGGGCAGTATAATGAAAAACTGTTTTTT,CSASGQYNEKLFF
NA,TRBJ2-7,NA,TRBV11-2,TGTGCCAGCAGCCCACAGGGAGGGTCCTACGAGCAGTACTTC,CASSPQGGSYEQYF
NA,TRBJ1-2,NA,TRBV25-1,TGTGCCAGCAGTAAGGGGCAAGATGGCTACACCTTC,CASSKGQDGYTF
TRBD1,TRBJ1-1,NA,TRBV5-1,TGCGCCAGCAGCATACAGGGGAGAACTGAAGCTTTCTTT,CASSIQGRTEAFF
NA,TRBJ1-2,NA,TRBV19,TGTGCCAGTAGCCCCCAGGGAGACTATGGCTACACCTTC,CASSPQGDYGYTF
TRBD2,TRBJ2-7,medium-sized,TRBV27,TGTGCCAGCAGTTTGGGCGCGGGGGGCTACGAGCAGTACTTC,CASSLGAGGYEQYF
NA,TRBJ1-5,NA,TRBV5-6,TGTGCCAGCAGCTTGGGGTCTAGCAATCAGCCCCAGCATTTT,CASSLGSSNQPQHF
NA,TRBJ1-4,NA,TRBV5-1,TGCGCCAGCAGCTTGAGGGGCGAAGGTGAAAAACTGTTTTTT,CASSLRGEGEKLFF
NA,TRBJ1-1,NA,TRBV9,TGTGCCAGCAGCGCCCGTTCAGGCGCTGAAGCTTTCTTT,CASSARSGAEAFF
TRBD2,TRBJ2-1,few,TRBV6-5,TGTGCCAGCAGTTTTAGCGGGGGCCTTTACAATGAGCAGTTCTTC,CASSFSGGLYNEQFF
TRBD1,TRBJ1-2,NA,TRBV29-1,TGCAGCGCCTGGCGCCTGACAGGGGGCGATAGTGGCTACACCTTC,CSAWRLTGGDSGYTF
NA,TRBJ2-7,NA,TRBV3-1/TRBV3-2,TGTGCCAGCAGCCAGAGTGGAAGCTCCTACGAGCAGTACTTC,CASSQSGSSYEQYF
NA,TRBJ2-3,NA,TRBV9,TGTGCCAGCAGCGTGACATTAGATACGCAGTATTTT,CASSVTLDTQYF
NA,TRBJ1-5,NA,TRBV19,TGTGCCAGTAGTATAGATTCAGGGAGTTCGTCCCAGCATTTT,CASSIDSGSSSQHF
NA,TRBJ2-3,NA,TRBV3-1/TRBV3-2,TGTGCCAGCAGCCAAGGGGTGGCAATCACAGATACGCAGTATTTT,CASSQGVAITDTQYF
NA,TRBJ1-3,NA,TRBV5-1,TGCGCCAGCACCGGGGACGGGAACACCATATATTTT,CASTGDGNTIYF
NA,TRBJ1-2,NA,TRBV5-1,TGCGCCAGCAGCTTGGAGGGCAGCCCTAACTATGGCTACACCTTC,CASSLEGSPNYGYTF
NA,TRBJ1-4,NA,TRBV21-1,TGTGCCAGCAGCAAAGGAGCAGCTGAAAAACTGTTTTTT,CASSKGAAEKLFF
TRBD2,TRBJ2-1,NA,TRBV11-2,TGTGCCAGCAGCTCGGCTCTTACTAGCGGGGGCTCCTACAATGAGCAGTTCTTC,CASSSALTSGGSYNEQFF
TRBD1,TRBJ1-2,NA,TRBV29-1,TGCAGCATTGGGACAGGGAACTATGGCTACACCTTC,CSIGTGNYGYTF
NA,TRBJ1-4,NA,TRBV30,TGTGCCTGGAGTTTAGGGGGGGCAGGTGAAAAACTGTTTTTT,CAWSLGGAGEKLFF
NA,TRBJ2-2,few,TRBV30,TGTGCCTGGAGTGCAATTGGTGGCGGGGAGCTGTTTTTT,CAWSAIGGGELFF
NA,TRBJ1-5,NA,TRBV7-8,TGTGCCAGCAGCCCCGTCCTGACACAGAGCTATAGCAATCAGCCCCAGCATTTT,CASSPVLTQSYSNQPQHF
NA,TRBJ1-3,NA,TRBV10-3,TGTGCCATCAGTGAGTTCGGGGGCAGTATAACGGGAAACACCATATATTTT,CAISEFGGSITGNTIYF
TRBD1,TRBJ1-1,NA,TRBV19,TGTGCCAGTTGCTCCGGGACAGGGGTCACTGAAGCTTTCTTT,CASCSGTGVTEAFF
NA,TRBJ1-5,NA,TRBV27,TGTGCCAGCAGTTTATCAAGGGATCAGCCCCAGCATTTT,CASSLSRDQPQHF
NA,TRBJ2-7,NA,TRBV28,TGTGCCAGCAGTGGAAAGGGGGAGGGGCGATCCTACGAGCAGTACTTC,CASSGKGEGRSYEQYF
NA,TRBJ2-7,NA,TRBV6-5,TGTGCCAGCAGACTAGCCCCAAACAACGAGCAGTACTTC,CASRLAPNNEQYF
TRBD2,TRBJ2-2,NA,TRBV6-5,TGTGCCAGCAGAATAGCGGGGGGGCAAACCGGGGAGCTGTTTTTT,CASRIAGGQTGELFF
NA,TRBJ2-4,NA,TRBV2,TGTGCCAGCAGGGACAGAAGGAACATTCAGTACTTC,CASRDRRNIQYF
TRBD1,TRBJ1-1,NA,TRBV5-6,TGTGCCAGCAGCTTTGGACAGGTACCTGAAGCTTTCTTT,CASSFGQVPEAFF
NA,TRBJ1-1,NA,TRBV12-3/TRBV12-4,TGTGCCAGCAGTTTTGCGCTGAACACTGAAGCTTTCTTT,CASSFALNTEAFF
TRBD1,TRBJ1-6,NA,TRBV7-2,TGTGCCAGCAGCTTCGGGACAGGGCACTCACCCCTCCACTTT,CASSFGTGHSPLHF
NA,TRBJ2-3,NA,TRBV29-1,TGCAGCGCCCTGGAGGATACGCAGTATTTT,CSALEDTQYF